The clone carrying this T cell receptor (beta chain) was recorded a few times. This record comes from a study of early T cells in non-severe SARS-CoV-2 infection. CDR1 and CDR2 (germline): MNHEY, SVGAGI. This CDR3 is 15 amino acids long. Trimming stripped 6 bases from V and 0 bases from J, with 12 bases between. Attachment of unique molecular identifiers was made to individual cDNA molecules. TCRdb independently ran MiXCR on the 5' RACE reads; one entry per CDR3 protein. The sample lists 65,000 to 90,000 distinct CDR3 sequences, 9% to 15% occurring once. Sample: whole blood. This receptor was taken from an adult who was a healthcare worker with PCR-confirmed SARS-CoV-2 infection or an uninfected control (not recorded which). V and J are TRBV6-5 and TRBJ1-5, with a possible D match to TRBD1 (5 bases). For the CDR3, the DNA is TGTGCCAGCAGCAGCCAGGGAAATAGCAATCAGCCCCAGCATTTT. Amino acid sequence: CASSSQGNSNQPQHF.